These 5 T cell receptor beta chains share one sample of origin, sequenced in a study of post-analysis software for immune sequencing data. These receptors are not linked to any known antigen. Unique molecular identifiers had been added to the TCR beta cDNA libraries. TCRdb re-analysed the PCR reads in MiXCR, keeping a single row per CDR3 protein. Here the sample spans roughly 400,000 distinct CDR3 sequences, 30% to 40% being singletons. General study points: Among 5 or 6 TRBV segments more frequent in patients than controls were TRBV5-6, TRBV5-1 and TRBV20-1.

Sequencing input: blood. The receptors here all came from a girl aged 2 to 9 with multiple sclerosis.

The chain couples TRBV2 to TRBJ2-5, with D maybe TRBD2 (7 bases). V lost 2 bases to trimming and J lost 6 bases, with 16 bases between them. CDR3 length: 15 residues. Germline V gene lookup returns CDR1 SNHLY and CDR2 FYNNEI. The CDR3 spells CASSENAGAIKTQYF. The CDR3 DNA is TGTGCCAGCAGTGAAAACGCGGGGGCCATTAAGACCCAGTACTTC.

The chain has TRBV11-2 and TRBJ2-2; TRBD2 might be the D (5 bases). CDR3 length: 16 residues. The germline CDR1 and CDR2 sequences are SGHAT and FQNNGV. Trimming shortened V by 2 bases and J by 0 bases, and 10 bases separated the two germline ends. The CDR3 nucleotides are TGTGCCAGCAGCTTACTAGCCCCCGCGAACACCGGGGAGCTGTTTTTT. Translation: CASSLLAPANTGELFF.

This clonotype was detected only a few times. CDR3 bases: TGTGCCAGCAGTTTGAACAGCCTCTCCTACGAGCAGTACTTC. It codes for CASSLNSLSYEQYF. The rearrangement joins TRBV12-3 or TRBV12-4 to TRBJ2-7, with no clear D. The CDR3 totals 14 residues. Trimming removed 3 bases from V and 0 bases from J, with 9 bases in between.

This clonotype was observed many times. CDR3 coding DNA: TGCAGTGCCACTCTTTTTGAGTACGAGCAGTACTTC. As protein: CSATLFEYEQYF. The chain employs TRBV20-1 and TRBJ2-7; D is uncertain. The CDR3 length is 12 residues. The germline CDR1 and CDR2 sequences are DFQATT and SNEGSKA (reference sequence). Between the trimmed V and J ends, which lost 6 bases and 4 bases, there was a span of 13 bases.

The chain has TRBV5-6 and TRBJ2-1; 10 bases align to TRBD1. There are 15 residues in the CDR3. Germline V gene data show CDR1 as SGHDT and CDR2 as YYEEEE. With 2 bases clipped from V and 7 bases from J, the junction kept 6 bases outside the gene matches. The CDR3 sequence is CASSLLDRGVNEQFF. The DNA for the CDR3 is TGTGCCAGCAGCTTATTGGACAGGGGGGTAAATGAGCAGTTCTTC.